A single sample gave rise to the 29 T cell receptor beta chains below, sequenced in a study of control samples from healthy donors and cancer patients. Assay used: immunoSEQ multiplex PCR; TCRdb lists only in-frame clones, some missing. Among about 89,000 clones listed, more than 75% were seen once. Sequencing input: blood. These receptors all stem from a woman in her thirties or forties in good health.

The chain combines TRBV7-3 with TRBJ2-7, with TRBD2 as a possible D gene (6 bases). This CDR3 region has 15 residues. Germline CDR1 reads SGHTA; CDR2 reads FQGTGA. V was cut by 0 bases and J by 5 bases, with 14 bases left in between. The CDR3 sequence is CASSLTGTESDEQYF. The CDR3 DNA follows: TGTGCCAGCAGCTTAACAGGGACTGAATCAGACGAGCAGTACTTC.

The genes are TRBV19 and TRBJ1-6; the D gene is possibly TRBD1 (5 bases). The CDR3 sequence is 14 residues long. CDR1 is LNHDA, CDR2 SQIVND, per germline (reference sequence). With 6 bases removed from V and 10 bases from J, the gap between germline ends came to 16 bases. DNA of the CDR3: TGTGCCAGTAGACCGGGAGGGGAAGGATCACCCCTCCACTTT. As protein: CASRPGGEGSPLHF.

This sequence joins TRBV6-6 and TRBJ1-1; 10 bases map to TRBD1. V lost 8 bases and J lost 6; bases outside the gene matches: 12. The CDR3 length is 15 residues. Germline CDR1 is MNHNY and CDR2 is SVGAGI (reference sequence). The CDR3 loop reads CASDRGPQGLAEAFF. For the CDR3, the DNA is TGTGCCAGCGACAGGGGGCCCCAGGGGTTGGCTGAAGCTTTCTTT.

This chain uses TRBV9 with TRBJ2-3; 13 positions match TRBD2. The length of the CDR3 is 15 residues. Germline CDR1 SGDLS, CDR2 YYNGEE. Trimming at V came to 7 bases and at J to 2 bases, leaving 4 bases not matched to a gene. The CDR3 protein is CASSGTSGATDTQYF. The CDR3 DNA reads TGTGCCAGCTCTGGGACTAGCGGGGCCACAGATACGCAGTATTTT.

The chain uses TRBV23-1 and TRBJ1-2, with a weak D call TRBD1 (5 bases). TRBV23-1 is assigned to the ORF class and has an uncertain function. This CDR3 is built from 16 residues. The ends were cut back, 0 bases at V and 5 bases at J, with 16 bases in the middle. The CDR3 here is CASSQSRTRTYYGYTF. The CDR3 DNA reads TGCGCCAGCAGTCAATCGAGGACACGGACTTATTATGGCTACACCTTC.

The chain couples TRBV18 to TRBJ1-1, with 9 bases fitting TRBD1. The germline V gene encodes CDR1 KGHSH and CDR2 LQKENI. This CDR3 has 17 residues. The V gene end was trimmed by 3 bases and the J gene end by 6 bases; junction bases not matched to a gene: 14. CDR3: CASSPGTGRFRSAEAFF. CDR3 nucleotides: TGTGCCAGCTCACCGGGGACAGGGCGCTTCAGGAGCGCTGAAGCTTTCTTT.

This chain joins TRBV12-2 and TRBJ2-3. TRBV12-2 is tagged as a pseudogene. The CDR3 spans 16 residues. The DNA of the CDR3 is TGTGCAAGTCGCTCAACCGGGCAACTGATCACAGATACGCAGTATTTT. This gives the protein CASRSTGQLITDTQYF.

V gene TRBV9 combines with J gene TRBJ2-3; 11 bases map to TRBD2. Germline CDR1 SGDLS, CDR2 YYNGEE. This CDR3 contains 16 residues. The V and J ends lost 4 bases and 6 bases, in that order; junction bases with no gene match: 10. The CDR3 sequence is CASSMEIAGGQDTQYF. DNA for the CDR3: TGTGCCAGCAGCATGGAGATAGCGGGGGGGCAGGATACGCAGTATTTT.

The chain employs TRBV7-8 and TRBJ2-5; D assignment may be TRBD1 or TRBD2 (5 bases each). CDR3 length: 17 amino acids. Per the germline V gene, CDR1 is SGHVS and CDR2 is FQNEAQ. V gave up 5 bases and J gave up 3 bases, with 22 bases separating them. CDR3 in amino acids: CASSPNMIGRGEETQYF. The CDR3 bases are TGTGCCAGCAGCCCTAACATGATTGGTAGGGGAGAAGAGACCCAGTACTTC.

The genes are TRBV4-1 and TRBJ2-2, with TRBD1 matching over 10 bases. CDR1 is MGHRA, CDR2 YSYEKL, per germline. The J segment lost 6 bases and the V segment lost 4 bases, leaving 5 bases of the junction unmatched. This CDR3 has 15 residues. The DNA of the CDR3 is TGCGCCAGCAGCCCCCGGACAGGGGGTGCCGGGGAGCTGTTTTTT. Encoded protein: CASSPRTGGAGELFF.

The rearrangement joins TRBV5-8 to TRBJ2-3; D ambiguous. The CDR3 is made up of 13 amino acids. V lost 1 base and J 9 bases, leaving 12 bases between the germline ends. CDR1 is SGHTS and CDR2 is YDEGEE in the germline V gene. CDR3 DNA: TGTGCCAGCAGCTTGCGTAGTTGGTGGACGCAGTATTTT. Protein sequence: CASSLRSWWTQYF.

Concerning this clone itself: Other DNA sequences in the same sample also yield this CDR3. The chain recombines TRBV5-1 with TRBJ1-2, with D possibly matching TRBD1 (5 bases). The CDR3 spans 14 residues. Germline CDR1 reads SGHRS; CDR2 reads YFSETQ. V was shortened by 0 bases and J by 2 bases, with 8 bases between the two germline ends. The CDR3 reads CASSLDGGNYGYTF. The DNA of the CDR3 is TGCGCCAGCAGCTTGGACGGGGGAAACTATGGCTACACCTTC.

The chain carries TRBV6-5 and TRBJ1-4; 7 bases align to TRBD1. CDR3 length: 15 amino acids. The junction had 14 bases not matched to a gene; V was cut back by 9 bases and J by 7 bases. CDR1 and CDR2 from the germline V gene are MNHEY and SVGAGI. CDR3 region: CASTTQGGAFEKLFF. CDR3 DNA sequence: TGTGCCAGTACAACACAAGGGGGCGCGTTTGAAAAACTGTTTTTT.

The gene calls are TRBV25-1 and TRBJ1-2; D ambiguous. Germline CDR1 reads MGHDK; CDR2 reads SYGVNS. The V end was cut by 1 base, the J end by 8 bases, with 14 bases between. The CDR3 spans 14 residues. CDR3 DNA: TGTGCCAGCAGTGAATTATACGGCAGCGTCGGCTACACCTTC. Translating gives CASSELYGSVGYTF.

V is TRBV27 and J is TRBJ2-7, with 10 bases aligning to TRBD1. V trimming: 4 bases; J trimming: 3 bases; junction bases outside the gene matches: 6. Germline CDR1 MNHEY, CDR2 SMNVEV (reference sequence). CDR3 length: 15 amino acids. CDR3 nucleotide sequence: TGTGCCAGCAGTTACTCCGGGACAGGGGTCTACGAGCAGTACTTC. Its protein is CASSYSGTGVYEQYF.

The chain joins TRBV30 to TRBJ1-1, with D possibly TRBD1 on 6 matching bases. The CDR3 length is 13 residues. V was clipped by 2 bases and J by 1 base, with 8 bases between them. Germline CDR1 and CDR2: GTSNPN and SVGIG (reference sequence). The CDR3 DNA follows: TGTGCCTGGAGTTCACAGGGGAACACTGAAGCTTTCTTT. This gives the protein CAWSSQGNTEAFF.

The rearrangement links TRBV5-1 to TRBJ2-2; 11 nucleotides align to TRBD2. Germline-derived CDR1 and CDR2 are SGHRS and YFSETQ. Trimming removed 0 bases from V and 4 bases from J; junction bases left unmatched: 5. CDR3 length: 17 amino acids. The CDR3 reads CASSLVGTSGSTGELFF. The CDR3 nucleotides read TGCGCCAGCAGCTTGGTCGGGACTAGCGGTTCCACCGGGGAGCTGTTTTTT.

This clone has just one count. The V and J genes are TRBV19 and TRBJ2-3; D perhaps matches TRBD2 (5 bases). Germline-derived CDR1 and CDR2 are LNHDA and SQIVND (reference sequence). The CDR3 extends over 14 amino acids. V was trimmed by 7 bases and J by 8 bases, leaving 19 bases between them. Here the CDR3 DNA reads TGTGCCAGTACCGCGCCCTCCGAGGCGGGTACGCAGTATTTT. Protein product: CASTAPSEAGTQYF.

The chain uses TRBV10-3 and TRBJ2-3; weak D call: TRBD1 (5 bases). This CDR3 spans 13 amino acids. The germline gives CDR1 ENHRY, CDR2 SYGVKD. Trimming removed 6 bases from V and 6 bases from J, with 13 bases in between. CDR3 in amino acids: CAISITGADTQYF. Here the CDR3 DNA reads TGTGCCATCAGCATTACAGGCGCGGATACGCAGTATTTT.

The J gene is TRBJ1-6, the V gene TRBV7-2, with D possibly matching TRBD1 (6 bases). The CDR3 spans 16 residues. The V gene's germline CDR1 is SGHTA and CDR2 FQGNSA. V was shortened by 3 bases and J by 9 bases, with 18 bases between the two germline ends. The CDR3 loop reads CASSLATLQGGSPLHF. In DNA, the CDR3 is TGTGCCAGCAGCTTGGCTACTTTACAGGGAGGTTCACCCCTCCACTTT.

This rearrangement joins TRBV5-6 to TRBJ1-1; 8 nucleotides line up with TRBD1. Germline lookup yields CDR1 SGHDT and CDR2 YYEEEE. The CDR3 extends over 14 amino acids. V gave up 4 bases and J gave up 2 bases; unmatched junction bases: 4. The CDR3 here is CASSLTGVNTEAFF. The DNA for the CDR3 is TGTGCCAGCAGCCTGACAGGGGTTAACACTGAAGCTTTCTTT.

The rearrangement links TRBV4-2 to TRBJ2-3; D remains unclear. The V end lost 0 bases, the J end lost 4 bases, and 11 bases lay between the germline ends. This CDR3 is 15 amino acids long. Germline CDR1 and CDR2: LGHNA and YNFKEQ. The CDR3 protein is CASSQDTLEADTQYF. The CDR3 nucleotides are TGTGCCAGCAGCCAAGATACGCTGGAAGCAGATACGCAGTATTTT.

The gene calls are TRBV4-3 and TRBJ1-4; no reliable D call. V lost 4 bases, J lost 0 bases, and 9 bases lay in between. Per the germline V gene, CDR1 is LGHNA and CDR2 is YSLEER. The CDR3 is 15 amino acids. The CDR3, as DNA: TGCGCCAGCAGCCCCCAGGTCACAACTAATGAAAAACTGTTTTTT. Amino acids: CASSPQVTTNEKLFF.

V and J are TRBV5-1 and TRBJ1-2; D may be TRBD1 (5 bases). Trimming left V 4 bases short and J 5 bases short, with 18 bases between. Germline assignment: CDR1 SGHRS and CDR2 YFSETQ. The CDR3 length is 15 residues. The CDR3 loop is CASSPLMGDGYGYTF. In nucleotides, the CDR3 is TGCGCCAGCAGCCCACTTATGGGGGATGGGTATGGCTACACCTTC.

J is TRBJ1-5 and V is TRBV30, with 9 bases aligning to TRBD1. The CDR3 totals 17 residues. With V trimmed by 0 bases and J by 2 bases, 8 bases remained unmatched. Germline CDR1 GTSNPN, CDR2 SVGIG (reference sequence). Written as DNA, the CDR3 is TGTGCCTGGAGTGTCGGGGACAGGGTGTGGGGCAATCAGCCCCAGCATTTT. Its translation is CAWSVGDRVWGNQPQHF. Full variable domain (missing parts from reference TRBV30 and TRBJ1-5): SQTIHQWPATLVQPVGSPLSLECTVEGTSNPNLYWYRQAAGRGLQLLFYSVGIGQISSEVPQNLSASRPQDRQFILSSKKLLLSDSGFYLCAWSVGDRVWGNQPQHFGDGTRLSIL.

This chain links TRBV7-9 with TRBJ1-1; no reliable D call. This CDR3 is built from 14 residues. V lost 6 bases and J 1 base, leaving 12 bases between the germline ends. Per germline, CDR1 SEHNR and CDR2 FQNEAQ (reference sequence). The CDR3 bases are TGTGCCAGCAGACAGCCTGCTGAGAACACTGAAGCTTTCTTT. As protein: CASRQPAENTEAFF.

The rearrangement uses TRBV7-2 and TRBJ1-1; D is uncertain. This CDR3 region has 14 residues. Looked up from germline, CDR1 is SGHTA and CDR2 is FQGNSA. V was clipped by 2 bases and J by 0 bases, with 7 bases between them. The DNA for the CDR3 is TGTGCCAGCAGCTTAATTTTGCTGAACACTGAAGCTTTCTTT. Protein product: CASSLILLNTEAFF. Complete variable domain (other parts from reference TRBV7-2 and TRBJ1-1): GAGVSQSPSNKVTEKGKDVELRCDPISGHTALYWYRQSLGQGLEFLIYFQGNSAPDKSGLPSDRFSAERTGGSVSTLTIQRTQQEDSAVYLCASSLILLNTEAFFGQGTRLTVV.

V and J are TRBV4-1 and TRBJ1-1; no reliable D call. V lost 1 base, J lost 1 base, and 10 bases lay in between. From germline, CDR1 is MGHRA and CDR2 YSYEKL. This CDR3 has 15 amino acids. The CDR3 sequence is CASSQGQNQNTEAFF. CDR3 coding DNA: TGCGCCAGCAGCCAAGGCCAGAACCAGAACACTGAAGCTTTCTTT.

The J gene is TRBJ2-1, the V gene TRBV5-6; D might be TRBD1 (5 bases). V was cut by 5 bases and J by 9 bases, with 18 bases left in between. CDR3 size: 14 residues. The V gene's germline CDR1 is SGHDT and CDR2 YYEEEE. CDR3 sequence reads: CASRGRGSIGEQFF. DNA of the CDR3: TGTGCCAGCAGAGGAAGGGGCAGTATAGGTGAGCAGTTCTTC. Filled out from reference TRBV5-6 and TRBJ2-1, the complete variable domain reads DAGVTQSPTHLIKTRGQQVTLRCSPKSGHDTVSWYQQALGQGPQFIFQYYEEEERQRGNFPDRFSGHQFPNYSSELNVNALLLGDSALYLCASRGRGSIGEQFFGPGTRLTVL.